This T cell receptor (beta chain) was found in a study of technical replicates of blood from a few donors. The CDR3 length is 15 residues. The germline V gene has CDR1 GTSNPN and CDR2 SVGIG (reference sequence). V shed 5 bases, J shed 0 bases, and the junction held 4 bases outside the gene matches. This clone appeared a single time. The data were produced by immunoSEQ multiplex PCR, yet TCRdb's version contains in-frame clones alone and is incomplete. The sample holds just over 80,000 clones; around 96% are singletons and the top ten take under 0.4%. This receptor was taken from a human donor in good health. The sequencing input was T cells isolated from PBMCs. This chain connects TRBV30 to TRBJ1-3; 10 positions match TRBD1. CDR3 region: CAWGTGASSGNTIYF. The CDR3 bases are TGTGCCTGGGGGACAGGGGCTAGCTCTGGAAACACCATATATTTT.